Listed here are 15 T cell receptor beta chains from one sample, sequenced in a study of blood T cell repertoires in COVID-19. Data came from immunoSEQ multiplex PCR; TCRdb stores just in-frame clones and leaves some out. The sample includes some 300,000 clones, roughly 89% seen only once; the top ten take under 3%. Input material: PBMCs or T cells enriched from blood (not recorded which). The receptors were gathered from a woman in her fifties or sixties who had been exposed to COVID-19.

The chain employs TRBV28 and TRBJ1-1; D may be TRBD1 (6 bases). Germline CDR1 is MDHEN and CDR2 is SYDVKM. There are 15 residues in the CDR3. The ends were cut back, 3 bases at V and 5 bases at J, with 16 bases in the middle. The CDR3 region is CASSFSLSRGTEAFF. CDR3 nucleotide sequence: TGTGCCAGCAGTTTTAGTCTTTCCAGGGGTACTGAAGCTTTCTTT.

V is TRBV11-3 and J is TRBJ2-1, with a tentative D call TRBD2 (6 bases). The germline V gene has CDR1 SGHNT and CDR2 YENEEA. V lost 5 bases and J lost 2, with 13 bases in between. CDR3 length: 15 residues. The CDR3 region is CASSQTSLPYNEQFF. For the CDR3, the DNA is TGTGCCAGCAGCCAAACTAGCCTCCCCTACAATGAGCAGTTCTTC. Variable domain in full (rest from reference TRBV11-3 and TRBJ2-1): EAGVVQSPRYKIIEKKQPVAFWCNPISGHNTLYWYLQNLGQGPELLIRYENEEAVDDSQLPKDRFSAERLKGVDSTLKIQPAELGDSAVYLCASSQTSLPYNEQFFGPGTRLTVL.

This clone occurred a few times. The chain carries TRBV5-6 and TRBJ1-2; 8 bases agree with TRBD1. The CDR3 is made up of 13 amino acids. Germline assignment: CDR1 SGHDT and CDR2 YYEEEE. V lost 5 bases and J lost 8; bases outside the gene matches: 8. CDR3 coding DNA: TGTGCCAGCAGATCGGACAGGGCTGGCGGCTACACCTTC. It specifies CASRSDRAGGYTF.

The gene calls are TRBV7-2 and TRBJ2-7, with D uncertain. The V end lost 7 bases, the J end lost 2 bases, and 9 bases lay between the germline ends. This CDR3 spans 12 amino acids. Per the germline V gene, CDR1 is SGHTA and CDR2 is FQGNSA. CDR3 amino acids: CASIGDTYEQYF. For the CDR3, the DNA is TGTGCCAGCATCGGAGATACCTACGAGCAGTACTTC.

The rearrangement joins TRBV4-2 to TRBJ2-3; 9 nucleotides agree with TRBD2. CDR3 length equals 16 residues. From germline, CDR1 is LGHNA and CDR2 YNFKEQ. Unmatched junction bases numbered 3, after V lost 0 bases and J lost 2 bases. The CDR3 protein is CASSQEGGGATDTQYF. The CDR3 bases are TGTGCCAGCAGCCAAGAGGGCGGGGGGGCCACAGATACGCAGTATTTT.

The rearrangement links TRBV13 to TRBJ1-6; D might be TRBD1 (5 bases). V lost 0 bases and J 4 bases, leaving 13 bases between the germline ends. CDR1 is PRHDT, CDR2 FYEKMQ, per germline (reference sequence). The CDR3 length is 17 residues. CDR3 amino acids: CASSLGREGLYNSPLHF. CDR3 DNA: TGTGCCAGCAGCTTAGGCCGGGAGGGGCTTTATAATTCACCCCTCCACTTT.

This chain connects TRBV6-5 to TRBJ2-5; 9 positions agree with TRBD1. This CDR3 contains 15 residues. Germline values: CDR1 MNHEY, CDR2 SVGAGI. Germline trimming cut 7 bases from V and 2 bases from J; bases unmatched to any gene: 8. CDR3 sequence: CASTRSGTGQETQYF. The CDR3 coding sequence is TGTGCCAGCACCCGATCCGGGACAGGGCAAGAGACCCAGTACTTC.

V and J are TRBV4-1 and TRBJ1-1; D ambiguous. Germline V gene sequence: CDR1 MGHRA, CDR2 YSYEKL. Between the trimmed V and J ends, which lost 2 bases and 4 bases, there was a span of 17 bases. This CDR3 has 16 residues. The CDR3 region is CASSQTGRGRFTEAFF. Written as DNA, the CDR3 is TGCGCCAGCAGCCAAACTGGTCGAGGTCGTTTCACTGAAGCTTTCTTT.

The chain has TRBV27 and TRBJ2-7; D uncertain. V was cut by 4 bases and J by 2 bases, with 9 bases left in between. The CDR3 runs to 13 residues. Germline V lookup: CDR1 MNHEY, CDR2 SMNVEV (reference sequence). CDR3 nucleotide sequence: TGTGCCAGCAGTTCGCACCCGGCCTACGAGCAGTACTTC. Its protein product is CASSSHPAYEQYF.

This clone has just one count. V is TRBV4-2 and J is TRBJ1-1; D is unclear. The CDR3 has 14 amino acids. From germline, CDR1 is LGHNA and CDR2 YNFKEQ. V lost 4 bases and J lost 1, with 10 bases in between. The CDR3 bases are TGTGCCAGCAGCCGTTTTTCGGGGAACACTGAAGCTTTCTTT. Amino acid sequence: CASSRFSGNTEAFF.

J is TRBJ1-1 and V is TRBV19; TRBD1 is a possible D gene (5 bases). The CDR3 has 14 residues. Germline CDR1 LNHDA, CDR2 SQIVND (reference sequence). Trimming stripped 3 bases from V and 2 bases from J, with 10 bases between. CDR3 loop: CASSIGAVNTEAFF. CDR3 DNA: TGTGCCAGTAGTATTGGGGCCGTAAACACTGAAGCTTTCTTT.

The CDR3 DNA reads as TGTGCCATCAGTCCGGGACAGGGGGCGGATGGCTACACCTTC. It yields the protein CAISPGQGADGYTF. This chain joins TRBV10-3 and TRBJ1-2; 12 positions match TRBD1. The CDR3 length is 14 residues. With 5 bases clipped from V and 6 bases from J, the junction kept 4 bases outside the gene matches. Germline CDR1 and CDR2: ENHRY and SYGVKD.

V and J are TRBV19 and TRBJ1-4; 9 bases are a match to TRBD1. Looked up from germline, CDR1 is LNHDA and CDR2 is SQIVND (reference sequence). The CDR3 loop spans 14 amino acids. Trimming cost V 6 bases and J 4 bases; bases outside gene matches: 3. CDR3 sequence: CASRQGAGNEKLFF. The DNA of the CDR3 is TGTGCCAGTAGACAGGGGGCGGGTAATGAAAAACTGTTTTTT.

The chain carries TRBV28 and TRBJ1-3, with 10 bases aligning to TRBD1. The junction had 5 bases not matched to a gene; V was cut back by 5 bases and J by 4 bases. The CDR3 runs to 15 residues. Germline V gives CDR1 MDHEN, CDR2 SYDVKM. This chain's CDR3 is CASSPRTGGGNTIYF. CDR3 nucleotides: TGTGCCAGCAGTCCAAGGACAGGGGGGGGAAACACCATATATTTT.

This rearrangement joins TRBV5-1 to TRBJ2-1, with TRBD1 identical over 7 bases. Germline lookup yields CDR1 SGHRS and CDR2 YFSETQ. The V gene end was trimmed by 5 bases and the J gene end by 0 bases; junction bases not matched to a gene: 5. This CDR3 has 15 amino acids. The DNA for the CDR3 is TGCGCCAGCAGTTCTACAGGGGCCTCCTACAATGAGCAGTTCTTC. Translation gives CASSSTGASYNEQFF.